Below, 29 T cell receptor beta chains from the same sample are listed, as sequenced in a study of blood T cells in healthy people across ages (dated by TCRdb to the mid-2010s). Receptors were amplified or captured by 5' RACE. The sequencer was an Illumina HiSeq 2500. A second PCR of about 7 to 12 cycles was run with a J-beta primer mix and a sample-barcoded 5' primer. TCRdb reanalyzed the raw reads on its own, using fastp at Q25 for trimming and MiXCR for clone calling, and kept in-frame beta chains. Every entry covers one CDR3 protein and lists the most common genes and DNA from its rows. The sample table shows about 1.4 million distinct CDR3 sequences, and approximately 59% are seen once. The top ten clones comprise 5.5% to 8% of the sample. Specimen: blood. The receptor set was obtained from a man between 18 and 29 years old in good health.

The chain combines TRBV9 with TRBJ1-1; TRBD1 agrees at 7 bases. Germline loops: CDR1 SGDLS, CDR2 YYNGEE. The junction had 12 bases not matched to a gene; V was cut back by 2 bases and J by 5 bases. This CDR3 is built from 16 residues. CDR3 sequence reads: CASSVLHRGEETEAFF. The CDR3 nucleotides are TGTGCCAGCAGCGTTTTGCACAGGGGAGAGGAGACTGAAGCTTTCTTT. Full variable domain (outside the CDR3, taken from reference TRBV9 and TRBJ1-1): DSGVTQTPKHLITATGQRVTLRCSPRSGDLSVYWYQQSLDQGLQFLIQYYNGEERAKGNILERFSAQQFPDLHSELNLSSLELGDSALYFCASSVLHRGEETEAFFGQGTRLTVV.

This clonotype was observed a handful of times. V gene TRBV6-6 combines with J gene TRBJ2-1, with a weak D call TRBD2 (6 bases). Germline V lookup: CDR1 MNHNY, CDR2 SVGAGI (reference sequence). This CDR3 comprises 16 residues. The V end was cut by 5 bases, the J end by 7 bases, with 21 bases between. This CDR3 reads CASSTFPGERANEQFF. The CDR3 region has the DNA TGTGCCAGCAGTACCTTCCCGGGAGAAAGGGCAAATGAGCAGTTCTTC.

The chain links TRBV21-1 to TRBJ2-2. TRBV21-1 corresponds to a pseudogene. This CDR3 spans 15 amino acids. The CDR3 loop is CASSKEKGNTGELFF. In DNA form, the CDR3 reads TGTGCCAGCAGCAAAGAGAAAGGGAACACCGGGGAGCTGTTTTTT.

The chain is built from TRBV20-1 and TRBJ1-5; possible D gene TRBD1, 5 bases. In germline, CDR1 is DFQATT, CDR2 SNEGSKA (reference sequence). The V end was cut by 4 bases, the J end by 0 bases, with 7 bases between. CDR3 size: 13 residues. The CDR3 loop is CSAKGDSNQPQHF. CDR3 DNA: TGCAGTGCTAAAGGGGATAGCAATCAGCCCCAGCATTTT.

The chain combines TRBV4-1 with TRBJ2-4; maybe TRBD2 (5 bases). Deletions cut 6 bases from V and 7 bases from J, with 16 bases between. The CDR3 contains 14 residues. CDR1 MGHRA and CDR2 YSYEKL come from the germline V gene. The CDR3 protein is CASSGPARTNIQYF. In DNA, the CDR3 is TGCGCCAGCAGTGGACCCGCCCGGACTAACATTCAGTACTTC.

This chain links TRBV20-1 with TRBJ2-7; no firm D call. V lost 7 bases to trimming and J lost 2 bases, with 15 bases between them. CDR3 length: 13 residues. Germline CDR1 is DFQATT and CDR2 is SNEGSKA (reference sequence). CDR3 residues: CSGKKAVAYEQYF. In nucleotides, the CDR3 is TGCAGTGGCAAAAAAGCCGTGGCCTACGAGCAGTACTTC.

This clonotype was detected only once. The chain uses TRBV5-1 and TRBJ2-5; TRBD1 might be the D (6 bases). Germline lookup yields CDR1 SGHRS and CDR2 YFSETQ. There are 12 residues in the CDR3. The V end was cut by 4 bases, the J end by 11 bases, with 15 bases between. CDR3: CASSVRGNEQYF. CDR3 DNA: TGCGCCAGCAGCGTAAGGGGGAATGAGCAGTACTTC.

The chain couples TRBV5-1 to TRBJ2-1, with D possibly being TRBD1 (6 bases). In germline, CDR1 is SGHRS, CDR2 YFSETQ. V lost 7 bases to trimming and J lost 6 bases, with 20 bases between them. The CDR3 contains 15 residues. The CDR3 protein is CASFTGTPGLNEQFF. CDR3 nucleotide sequence: TGCGCCAGCTTTACCGGGACACCCGGGCTCAATGAGCAGTTCTTC.

In its sample, this clonotype was seen a few times. V usage is TRBV6-5 and J usage is TRBJ2-7; 8 bases match TRBD1. Germline CDR1 MNHEY, CDR2 SVGAGI. There are 14 residues in the CDR3. V lost 4 bases and J lost 3; bases outside the gene matches: 5. The CDR3 loop is CASSSSGQDYEQYF. In DNA, the CDR3 is TGTGCCAGCAGTTCCTCGGGACAGGACTACGAGCAGTACTTC.

The rearrangement links TRBV2 to TRBJ1-5; 7 nucleotides line up with TRBD1. Looked up from germline, CDR1 is SNHLY and CDR2 is FYNNEI. The ends lost 4 bases at V and 7 bases at J; junction bases unmatched: 7. The CDR3 covers 14 residues. The CDR3 loop is CASSVRQGRQPQHF. In nucleotides, the CDR3 is TGTGCCAGCAGTGTAAGACAGGGCCGGCAGCCCCAGCATTTT.

The chain joins TRBV29-1 to TRBJ1-2, with D possibly being TRBD1 (5 bases). CDR1 is SQVTM, CDR2 ANQGSEA, per germline. The CDR3 loop spans 14 amino acids. With 7 bases removed from V and 8 bases from J, the gap between germline ends came to 23 bases. In DNA form, the CDR3 reads TGCAGCGCAACCCCAGGCAGCAGGGCAGGCGGCTACACCTTC. This gives the protein CSATPGSRAGGYTF.

This clonotype was observed a few times. This chain uses TRBV4-2 with TRBJ1-2, with a weak D call TRBD1 (6 bases). Germline V gene data show CDR1 as LGHNA and CDR2 as YNFKEQ. The V end lost 0 bases, the J end lost 6 bases, and 14 bases lay between the germline ends. The CDR3 loop spans 15 amino acids. The CDR3 sequence is CASSQDPNRVNGYTF. The CDR3 region has the DNA TGTGCCAGCAGCCAAGACCCGAACAGGGTGAATGGCTACACCTTC.

The chain uses TRBV9 and TRBJ1-5; D is uncertain. V lost 0 bases and J lost 7, with 14 bases in between. This CDR3 region has 15 residues. CDR1 and CDR2 from the germline V gene are SGDLS and YYNGEE. The CDR3 spells CASSVDPGEGQPQHF. CDR3 nucleotides: TGTGCCAGCAGCGTAGACCCCGGGGAAGGGCAGCCCCAGCATTTT.

This chain connects TRBV7-9 to TRBJ2-2; D remains ambiguous. With 8 bases removed from V and 6 bases from J, the gap between germline ends came to 13 bases. The CDR3 contains 13 residues. Germline CDR1 is SEHNR and CDR2 is FQNEAQ (reference sequence). This CDR3 is CASGHETPGELFF. The CDR3 DNA reads as TGTGCCAGCGGGCATGAGACCCCCGGGGAGCTGTTTTTT.

This rearrangement joins TRBV20-1 to TRBJ2-4; TRBD1 matches 10 bases. The J call may not be correct, given that the DNA end is closer to TRBJ2-7. Germline assignment: CDR1 DFQATT and CDR2 SNEGSKA (reference sequence). The CDR3 extends over 13 amino acids. CDR3 DNA: TGCAGTGCTTGGGACAGGGGATTCTACGAGCAGTACTTC. Translation: CSAWDRGFYEQYF.

V usage is TRBV20-1 and J usage is TRBJ2-7; 8 bases fit TRBD2. The V gene's germline CDR1 is DFQATT and CDR2 SNEGSKA (reference sequence). Trimming took 4 bases from V and 0 from J; bases not matched to a gene: 8. The CDR3 spans 15 residues. CDR3 DNA sequence: TGCAGTGCTATCAAGCGGGGGCTGATCTCCTACGAGCAGTACTTC. Translating gives CSAIKRGLISYEQYF.

The chain is built from TRBV24-1 and TRBJ2-2; the D is unclear. The CDR3 consists of 11 residues. Germline lookup yields CDR1 KGHDR and CDR2 SFDVKD. Trimming removed 9 bases from V and 6 bases from J, with 7 bases in between. The DNA of the CDR3 is TGTGCCACCGGAGAGGCCGGGGAGCTGTTTTTT. Its translation: CATGEAGELFF.

The chain carries TRBV7-2 and TRBJ2-7; D is ambiguous. The CDR3 is made up of 13 amino acids. V lost 5 bases to trimming and J lost 2 bases, with 10 bases between them. Germline CDR1 and CDR2: SGHTA and FQGNSA. CDR3 residues: CASSGVQPYEQYF. The CDR3 bases are TGTGCCAGCAGCGGTGTACAACCCTACGAGCAGTACTTC.

V is TRBV10-2 and J is TRBJ2-7; unclear D gene. Trimming pared 4 bases from V and 7 bases from J, leaving 11 bases between. The CDR3 contains 12 residues. CDR1 and CDR2 (germline): WSHSY, SAAADI. CDR3 loop: CASSVRRVEQYF. CDR3 nucleotide sequence: TGCGCCAGCAGTGTCCGTCGGGTGGAGCAGTACTTC.

The V call is TRBV24-1, the J call TRBJ2-7, with D possibly matching TRBD2 (5 bases). Deletions cut 5 bases from V and 6 bases from J, with 10 bases between. The V gene's germline CDR1 is KGHDR and CDR2 SFDVKD. CDR3 length: 12 residues. DNA for the CDR3: TGTGCCACCAGTGGGTCCCGGGGCGAGCAGTACTTC. Its protein is CATSGSRGEQYF.

The chain carries TRBV12-3 or TRBV12-4 and TRBJ1-4; possible D gene TRBD1, 5 bases. The V and J ends lost 1 base and 3 bases respectively, with 9 bases between them. CDR3 size: 15 residues. CDR3 sequence reads: CASSLERGANEKLFF. The CDR3 coding sequence is TGTGCCAGCAGTTTAGAGAGGGGCGCTAATGAAAAACTGTTTTTT.

The chain is built from TRBV4-2 and TRBJ2-1; TRBD2 is a possible D gene (6 bases). The CDR3 consists of 16 residues. The V end lost 1 base, the J end lost 5 bases, and 15 bases lay between the germline ends. CDR1 and CDR2 (germline): LGHNA, YNFKEQ. The CDR3 nucleotides read TGTGCCAGCAGCCAAGCGATGCAAGCGGGCCACAATGAGCAGTTCTTC. This sequence encodes CASSQAMQAGHNEQFF.

The chain is built from TRBV3-1 and TRBJ1-1; possibly TRBD1 for D (5 bases). CDR1 is LGHDT, CDR2 YNNKEL, per germline (reference sequence). This CDR3 has 16 amino acids. With 5 bases removed from V and 5 bases from J, the gap between germline ends came to 21 bases. The CDR3: CASSSDRFRGGTEAFF. The CDR3 nucleotides are TGTGCCAGCAGCTCCGACCGTTTTAGGGGTGGAACTGAAGCTTTCTTT.

In DNA, the CDR3 is TGTGCCAGCAGCCCCCAAGGGATGATTAATTCACCCCTCCACTTT. It translates to CASSPQGMINSPLHF. The V and J genes are TRBV3-1 and TRBJ1-6; no clear D. V lost 4 bases to trimming and J lost 6 bases, with 13 bases between them. This CDR3 has 15 residues. Germline CDR1 LGHDT, CDR2 YNNKEL (reference sequence).

Concerning this clonotype: A much larger clone differs by one base, so this may be a read error. The chain employs TRBV20-1 and TRBJ2-3; D is unresolved. Between the trimmed V and J ends, which lost 4 bases and 2 bases, there was a span of 4 bases. The CDR3 length is 11 residues. The germline V gene encodes CDR1 DFQATT and CDR2 SNEGSKA (reference sequence). CDR3 residues: CSAKLTDTQYF. CDR3 in DNA: TGCAGTGCTAAACTCACAGATACGCAGTATTTT.

Concerning this clonotype: At one end, the junction sequence differs from germline, possibly due to a read error. For the CDR3, the DNA is TGTGCCATCAGCCGAGCGGGAGAAGAGACCCAGTACTTC. Translated, it gives CAISRAGEETQYF. The rearrangement links TRBV11-1 to TRBJ2-5, with 8 bases matching TRBD2. Germline V gene lookup returns CDR1 SGHAT and CDR2 FQDESV (reference sequence). The CDR3 consists of 13 residues.

As concerns this clonotype: The junction departs from germline at one end; a sequencing error may be responsible. The chain links TRBV6-5 to TRBJ1-6; D unclear. The germline V gene encodes CDR1 MNHEY and CDR2 SVGAGI. CDR3 length: 13 amino acids. The CDR3 sequence: CASSYGPNSPLHF. CDR3 in DNA: TGTGCCAGCAGTTACGGACCCAATTCCCCCCTCCACTTT.

V and J are TRBV10-1 and TRBJ2-5, with 11 bases that match TRBD2. This CDR3 region has 13 residues. The V gene end was trimmed by 7 bases and the J gene end by 5 bases; junction bases not matched to a gene: 3. The germline V gene has CDR1 WNHNN and CDR2 SYGVQD (reference sequence). The CDR3 sequence: CASKLAGDETQYF. CDR3 sequence (DNA): TGCGCCAGCAAACTAGCGGGAGATGAGACCCAGTACTTC.

The chain joins TRBV15 to TRBJ2-7; D not resolved. Germline V gives CDR1 LNHNV, CDR2 YYDKDF (reference sequence). The CDR3 consists of 13 residues. Trimming pared 4 bases from V and 2 bases from J, leaving 9 bases between. CDR3 amino acids: CATSKDFTYEQYF. CDR3 in DNA: TGTGCCACCAGCAAAGACTTTACCTACGAGCAGTACTTC. Filled out from reference TRBV15 and TRBJ2-7, the complete variable domain reads DAMVIQNPRYQVTQFGKPVTLSCSQTLNHNVMYWYQQKSSQAPKLLFHYYDKDFNNEADTPDNFQSRRPNTSFCFLDIRSPGLGDTAMYLCATSKDFTYEQYFGPGTRLTVT.